The entry that follows covers one T cell receptor (beta chain) sequence. Its antigen is still unknown. This sample was taken from a study of regulatory T cells in long-lasting Graves disease. General study points: It was in persistent disease that TRBV28, TRBJ1-2 and TRBJ2-5 were favored.

The CDR3 runs to 17 residues. Germline V gene data show CDR1 as SEHNR and CDR2 as FQNEAQ (reference sequence). The V end was cut by 5 bases, the J end by 6 bases, with 22 bases between. Indicated time point: newly diagnosed GD, antithyroid drugs for less than 3 months. The TCR library was prepared using RNA isolated from PBMCs. An endocrinology unit in Xi'an, China, supplied the patients. For TCR beta, libraries came from iRepertoire HTBI primers and Arm-PCR of CDR3 regions. Per the study methods: Throughout the samples, researchers identified fewer than 80 TRBV and some 13 TRBJ segments. TCRdb itself ran the multiplex PCR reads through MiXCR, one entry per CDR3 protein. TCRdb's processing, not the authors', yielded these V and J calls. The table lists 450,000 to 700,000 distinct CDR3 sequences, approximately 15% of them singletons. This same sample was also part of a study on T cells in Graves' hyperthyroidism and ophthalmopathy. That work adds: The TCR CDR3 was amplified in a first-round RT-PCR using the HTBI primer set.

Source: peripheral blood mononuclear cells (PBMCs), taken at new diagnosis, from a patient treated with antithyroid drugs. This chain uses TRBV7-9 with TRBJ2-2, with D possibly matching TRBD2 (5 bases). The clonotype comes from a man aged 25-45 years with Graves disease. In DNA, the CDR3 is TGTGCCAGCAGCCCGAGCACCGTTACTAGGATCCCCGGGGAGCTGTTTTTT. It codes for CASSPSTVTRIPGELFF.